The source of this TCR beta chain is a study of ipilimumab plus nivolumab after autologous stem cell transplantation. For the study at large: Typical patient got 5 or 6 ipilimumab doses and roughly eight nivolumab doses (median). Myeloma patients were high-risk transplant-naive or relapsed within 3 years of first autologous transplant.

Here immunoSEQ multiplex PCR was the method, and the copy in TCRdb shows in-frame clones only, minus some. The sample carries approximately 5,000 clones, about 80% recorded once. Through week 26, nivolumab 3 mg/kg IV was given weeks 1, 4, 7, 10, then biweekly. The germline V gene encodes CDR1 SGHAT and CDR2 FQNNGV. This CDR3 has 13 amino acids. Trimming stripped 2 bases from V and 0 bases from J, with 3 bases between. This chain uses TRBV11-2 with TRBJ2-3, with D uncertain. The receptor was derived from a male donor with multiple myeloma. The sequences come from PBMCs, collected in a trial of ipilimumab plus nivolumab as post-transplant consolidation. CDR3 region: CASSLQSTDTQYF. In nucleotides, the CDR3 is TGTGCCAGCAGCTTACAGAGCACAGATACGCAGTATTTT.